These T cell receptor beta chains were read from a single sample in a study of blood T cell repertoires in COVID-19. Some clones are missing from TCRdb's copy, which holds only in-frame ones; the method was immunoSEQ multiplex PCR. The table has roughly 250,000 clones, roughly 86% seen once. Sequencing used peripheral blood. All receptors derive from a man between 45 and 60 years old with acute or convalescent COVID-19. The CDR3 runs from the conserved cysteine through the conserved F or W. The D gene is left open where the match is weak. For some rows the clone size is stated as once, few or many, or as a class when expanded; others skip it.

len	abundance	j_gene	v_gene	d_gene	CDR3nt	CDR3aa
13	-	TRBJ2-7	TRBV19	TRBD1	TGTGCCAGTAGTTCAAACAGGGGGTCCGAGCAGTACTTC	CASSSNRGSEQYF
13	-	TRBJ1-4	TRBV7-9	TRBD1	TGTGCCAGCAGCCGGGGACAGGTGGGAGAACTGTTTTTT	CASSRGQVGELFF
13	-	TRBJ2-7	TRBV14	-	TGTGCCAGCAGCCAAGACAGGGCCTACGAGCAGTACTTC	CASSQDRAYEQYF
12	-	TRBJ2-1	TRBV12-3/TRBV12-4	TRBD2	TGTGCCATTGGACTAGCGGGAGGTGAGCAGTTCTTC	CAIGLAGGEQFF
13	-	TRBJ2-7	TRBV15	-	TGTGCCACCAGCCTGGCGGGGTGGAACGAGCAGTACTTC	CATSLAGWNEQYF
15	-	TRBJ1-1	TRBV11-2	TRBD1	TGTGCCAGCAGCACGCGGACAGGGGAGAACACTGAAGCTTTCTTT	CASSTRTGENTEAFF
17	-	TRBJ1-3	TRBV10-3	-	TGTGCCATCAGTGAGTTTGAGACCAGGCAGCCTGGAAACACCATATATTTT	CAISEFETRQPGNTIYF
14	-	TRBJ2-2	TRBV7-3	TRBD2	TGTGCCAGCAGCTTCAGCGGGGAGGCCGGGGAGCTGTTTTTT	CASSFSGEAGELFF
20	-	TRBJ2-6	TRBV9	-	TGTGCCAGCAGCCGACTCCAGAAGACGGCCCTCGTCTCTGGGGCCAACGTCCTGACTTTC	CASSRLQKTALVSGANVLTF
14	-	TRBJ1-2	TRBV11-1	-	TGTGCCAGCAGCTTAGAGCGGGGACGGGATGGCTACACCTTC	CASSLERGRDGYTF
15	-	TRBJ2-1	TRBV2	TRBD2	TGTGCCAGCAGTGAAAGGCTAGCGGGAGCGAATGAGCAGTTCTTC	CASSERLAGANEQFF
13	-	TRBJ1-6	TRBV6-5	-	TGTGCCAGCAGTTCCCCGGGGAATTCACCCCTCCACTTT	CASSSPGNSPLHF
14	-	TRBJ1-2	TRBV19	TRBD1	TGTGCCAGTAGTACTCGGACAGGGAACTATGGCTACACCTTC	CASSTRTGNYGYTF
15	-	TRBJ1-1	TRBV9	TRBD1	TGTGCCAGCAGCGCCGGACAGGGGATGAACACTGAAGCTTTCTTT	CASSAGQGMNTEAFF
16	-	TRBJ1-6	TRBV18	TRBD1	TGTGCCAGCTCACCATTTTCAGACAGGGACAATTCACCCCTCCACTTT	CASSPFSDRDNSPLHF
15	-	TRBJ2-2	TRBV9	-	TGTGCCAGCAGCCCCAAATACGGGGGCACCGGGGAGCTGTTTTTT	CASSPKYGGTGELFF
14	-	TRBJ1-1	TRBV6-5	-	TGTGCCAGCAGTTCGGGCGGGCCCCCGCCTGGGGCTTTCTTT	CASSSGGPPPGAFF
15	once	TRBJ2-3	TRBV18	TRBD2	TGTGCCAGCTCACTGACTAGCCCAGGCACAGATACGCAGTATTTT	CASSLTSPGTDTQYF
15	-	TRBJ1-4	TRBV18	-	TGTGCCAGCTCACCATTTCGGGTGGGTAATGAAAAACTGTTTTTT	CASSPFRVGNEKLFF
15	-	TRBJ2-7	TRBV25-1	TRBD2	TGTGCCAGCCGACCTAGCGGAAAATCCTCCTACGAGCAGTACTTC	CASRPSGKSSYEQYF
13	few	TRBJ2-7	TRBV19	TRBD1	TGTGCCAGTGGCCGGGACAGGTCCTACGAGCAGTACTTC	CASGRDRSYEQYF
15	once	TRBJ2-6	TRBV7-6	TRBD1	TGTGCCAGCAGCTTGACAGGGCCAGGGGCCAACGTCCTGACTTTC	CASSLTGPGANVLTF
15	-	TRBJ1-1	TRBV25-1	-	TGTGCCAGCAGTCCCCATGGGCTGACAAACACTGAAGCTTTCTTT	CASSPHGLTNTEAFF
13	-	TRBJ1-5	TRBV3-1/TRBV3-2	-	TGTGCCAGCAGCCAAGGCGTGAATCAGCCCCAGCATTTT	CASSQGVNQPQHF
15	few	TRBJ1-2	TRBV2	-	TGTGCCAGCAGTGCAGAACAGGGCTCGAACTATGGCTACACCTTC	CASSAEQGSNYGYTF
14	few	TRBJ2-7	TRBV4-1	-	TGCGCCAGCAGCCATGTCGGGGAAGGGTACGAGCAGTACTTC	CASSHVGEGYEQYF
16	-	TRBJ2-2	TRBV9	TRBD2	TGTGCCAGCAGCGCTCGACTAGCCTCGAACACCGGGGAGCTGTTTTTT	CASSARLASNTGELFF
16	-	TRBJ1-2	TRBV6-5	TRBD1	TGTGCCAGCAGTTACGGAACACAGGGGGCGGACTATGGCTACACCTTC	CASSYGTQGADYGYTF
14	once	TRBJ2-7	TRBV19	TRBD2	TGTGCCAGTAGTAGTAGCGGGATCGTCTACGAGCAGTACTTC	CASSSSGIVYEQYF
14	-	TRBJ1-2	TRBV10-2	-	TGCGCCAGCAGTGATTTAAGCCAAGACTATGGCTACACCTTC	CASSDLSQDYGYTF
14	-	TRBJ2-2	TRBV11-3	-	TGTGCCAGCAGCTTAAAGAGAAACACCGGGGAGCTGTTTTTT	CASSLKRNTGELFF
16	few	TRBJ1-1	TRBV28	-	TGTGCCAGCAGCATTATAAAGGAGGGGTCAGGAAATGAAGCTTTCTTT	CASSIIKEGSGNEAFF
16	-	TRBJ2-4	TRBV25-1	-	TGTGCCAGCAGTGACTCAGGGTGGCGGGCCAAAAACATTCAGTACTTC	CASSDSGWRAKNIQYF
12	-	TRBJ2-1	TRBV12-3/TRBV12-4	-	TGTGCCAGCAGCCCTGCCTATAATGAGCAGTTCTTC	CASSPAYNEQFF
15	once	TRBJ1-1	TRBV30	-	TGTGCCTGGTCGAGAAAGGGACAACTGAACACTGAAGCTTTCTTT	CAWSRKGQLNTEAFF
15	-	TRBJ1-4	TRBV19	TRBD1	TGTGCCAGTAGTGCGGGACAGGGGGCAGGAGAAAAACTGTTTTTT	CASSAGQGAGEKLFF
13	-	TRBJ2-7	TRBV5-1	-	TGCGCCAGCAGCCTCAGGTACTCCTACGAGCAGTACTTC	CASSLRYSYEQYF
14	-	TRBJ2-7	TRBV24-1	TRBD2	TGTGCCACCAGTGATTTTTGGCTAGCGGACGAGCAGTACTTC	CATSDFWLADEQYF
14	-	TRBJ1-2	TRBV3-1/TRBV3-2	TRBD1	TGTGCCAGCAGCCCTACAGGGGGCAACTATGGCTACACCTTC	CASSPTGGNYGYTF
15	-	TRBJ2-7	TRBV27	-	TGTGCCAGCAGCTACAGGTGGCCCCGAGGCTACGAGCAGTACTTC	CASSYRWPRGYEQYF
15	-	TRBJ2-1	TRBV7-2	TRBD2	TGTGCCAGCATCCTAGCGGGGGGGCCGTACAATGAGCAGTTCTTC	CASILAGGPYNEQFF
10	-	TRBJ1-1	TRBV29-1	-	TGCAGCGTTGTTCAGACTGAAGCTTTCTTT	CSVVQTEAFF
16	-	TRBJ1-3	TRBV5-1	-	TGCGCCAGCAGCGAACAGGGACCACTCTCTGGAAACACCATATATTTT	CASSEQGPLSGNTIYF
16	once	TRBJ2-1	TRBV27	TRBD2	TGTGCCAGCAGGTTCCTTAGCGGGGGGTCCTACAATGAGCAGTTCTTC	CASRFLSGGSYNEQFF
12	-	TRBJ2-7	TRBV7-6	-	TGTGCCAGCAGCTTCATTGGGGCCGAGCAGTACTTC	CASSFIGAEQYF